This TCR beta chain was captured by sequencing in a study of blood T cell repertoires in COVID-19. Germline CDR1 is GTSNPN and CDR2 is SVGIG (reference sequence). The V end lost 4 bases, the J end lost 1 base, and 7 bases lay between the germline ends. This CDR3 region has 12 residues. The assay was immunoSEQ multiplex PCR, and TCRdb's table has in-frame clones only and misses some. The sample has 250,000 to 400,000 clones, about nine tenths seen once. This TCR was sampled from a woman aged 30 to 39 with COVID-19, enrolled during active disease. Material for sequencing was peripheral blood. The V call is TRBV30, the J call TRBJ1-2, with D possibly matching TRBD1 (6 bases). CDR3 bases: TGTGCCTGGACAGGGGTTAACTATGGCTACACCTTC. This gives the protein CAWTGVNYGYTF. The variable domain in full, completed from reference TRBV30 and TRBJ1-2, reads SQTIHQWPATLVQPVGSPLSLECTVEGTSNPNLYWYRQAAGRGLQLLFYSVGIGQISSEVPQNLSASRPQDRQFILSSKKLLLSDSGFYLCAWTGVNYGYTFGSGTRLTVV.